These T cell receptor beta chains were read from a single sample in a study of cytomegalovirus exposure and HLA in healthy donors. Here immunoSEQ multiplex PCR was the method, and the copy in TCRdb shows in-frame clones only, minus some. The sample shows under 200,000 clones, around 88% of them seen only once. Sample: PBMCs. The receptors stem from a man aged 40-50 years in good health and CMV-seropositive. CDR3s include the opening cysteine and the closing phenylalanine or tryptophan. A D gene is named only where the DNA matches it firmly. Clone size, where shown, is once, few, many, or a class for clones that have expanded.

V: TRBV5-4; size: NA; D: TRBD2; J: TRBJ2-7; CDR3: CASSPTSGYEQYF; DNA: TGTGCCAGCAGCCCGACTAGCGGATACGAGCAGTACTTC
V: TRBV28; size: few; D: NA; J: TRBJ1-1; CDR3: CASRTGGVNTEAFF; DNA: TGTGCCAGCAGGACGGGAGGGGTAAACACTGAAGCTTTCTTT
V: TRBV2; size: NA; D: NA; J: TRBJ1-4; CDR3: CASSVTGSTNEKLFF; DNA: TGTGCCAGCAGTGTCACAGGGAGCACTAATGAAAAACTGTTTTTT
V: TRBV18; size: NA; D: NA; J: TRBJ1-5; CDR3: CASSPGGGAVQPQHF; DNA: TGTGCCAGCTCACCCGGAGGGGGGGCGGTTCAGCCCCAGCATTTT
V: TRBV5-5; size: NA; D: TRBD2; J: TRBJ2-1; CDR3: CASSLTGTSYDNEQFF; DNA: TGTGCCAGCAGCTTGACCGGGACTAGCTACGACAATGAGCAGTTCTTC
V: TRBV7-2; size: few; D: TRBD2; J: TRBJ2-3; CDR3: CASSYISGSTDTQYF; DNA: TGTGCCAGCAGTTACATTAGCGGGAGCACAGATACGCAGTATTTT
V: TRBV19; size: NA; D: NA; J: TRBJ1-4; CDR3: CASSPTGGTNEKLFF; DNA: TGTGCCAGTAGTCCGACGGGGGGAACTAATGAAAAACTGTTTTTT
V: TRBV5-1; size: NA; D: NA; J: TRBJ1-1; CDR3: CASRSTNTEAFF; DNA: TGCGCCAGCAGATCCACTAACACTGAAGCTTTCTTT
V: TRBV7-2; size: NA; D: NA; J: TRBJ2-1; CDR3: CASSPNPWQGEQFF; DNA: TGTGCCAGCAGCCCTAATCCATGGCAGGGTGAACAGTTCTTC
V: TRBV11-2; size: few; D: NA; J: TRBJ1-1; CDR3: CASSLSRNTEAFF; DNA: TGTGCCAGCAGCTTGTCTAGGAACACTGAAGCTTTCTTT
V: TRBV30; size: NA; D: TRBD2; J: TRBJ2-7; CDR3: CAWSRASGSASYEQYF; DNA: TGTGCCTGGAGTCGGGCTAGCGGGAGTGCATCCTACGAGCAGTACTTC
V: TRBV5-4; size: NA; D: NA; J: TRBJ1-1; CDR3: CASSPRQGRGDTEAFF; DNA: TGTGCCAGCAGCCCCAGGCAGGGTCGGGGGGACACTGAAGCTTTCTTT
V: TRBV4-3; size: NA; D: TRBD2; J: TRBJ2-7; CDR3: CASSQVAGGVYEQYF; DNA: TGCGCCAGCAGCCAAGTAGCGGGAGGGGTCTACGAGCAGTACTTC
V: TRBV25-1; size: NA; D: NA; J: TRBJ1-1; CDR3: CASSESHRPEAFF; DNA: TGTGCCAGCAGTGAATCGCACAGGCCTGAAGCTTTCTTT
V: TRBV10-3; size: NA; D: NA; J: TRBJ2-7; CDR3: CAISESYEGGEQYF; DNA: TGTGCCATCAGTGAGTCGTACGAAGGGGGAGAGCAGTACTTC
V: TRBV9; size: NA; D: TRBD2; J: TRBJ2-1; CDR3: CASSERTSGIYNEQFF; DNA: TGTGCCAGCAGCGAAAGGACTAGCGGGATCTACAATGAGCAGTTCTTC
V: TRBV5-1; size: once; D: NA; J: TRBJ2-1; CDR3: CASSYNNEQFF; DNA: TGCGCCAGCAGCTACAACAATGAGCAGTTCTTC
V: TRBV7-6; size: NA; D: NA; J: TRBJ2-1; CDR3: CASSLWKAGSYNEQFF; DNA: TGTGCCAGCAGCTTATGGAAAGCGGGCTCCTACAATGAGCAGTTCTTC
V: TRBV10-3; size: NA; D: TRBD2; J: TRBJ2-3; CDR3: CASLSGRVTDTQYF; DNA: TGTGCCTCTCTTAGCGGGAGAGTCACAGATACGCAGTATTTT
V: TRBV5-1; size: NA; D: NA; J: TRBJ2-3; CDR3: CASSSATPDTQYF; DNA: TGCGCCAGCAGCTCAGCGACCCCAGATACGCAGTATTTT
V: TRBV15; size: NA; D: NA; J: TRBJ2-7; CDR3: CATSRERSGYYEQYF; DNA: TGTGCCACCAGCAGAGAGCGGAGCGGATACTACGAGCAGTACTTC
V: TRBV19; size: NA; D: TRBD2; J: TRBJ2-4; CDR3: CASSTTSGGVKNIQYF; DNA: TGTGCCAGTAGTACAACTAGCGGGGGGGTGAAAAACATTCAGTACTTC
V: TRBV6-6; size: NA; D: TRBD1; J: TRBJ2-4; CDR3: CASSYSSQGDIQYF; DNA: TGTGCCAGCAGTTACTCGTCCCAGGGGGACATTCAGTACTTC
V: TRBV10-3; size: NA; D: NA; J: TRBJ2-1; CDR3: CAISESSRGRDNEQFF; DNA: TGTGCCATCAGTGAGTCGAGCAGGGGAAGGGACAATGAGCAGTTCTTC
V: TRBV11-3; size: NA; D: TRBD1; J: TRBJ2-5; CDR3: CASSLESRTGEETQYF; DNA: TGTGCCAGCAGCTTAGAAAGTAGGACAGGAGAAGAGACCCAGTACTTC
V: TRBV18; size: NA; D: NA; J: TRBJ1-1; CDR3: CASSPNGGRQGEAFF; DNA: TGTGCCAGCTCACCTAACGGGGGTCGCCAGGGTGAAGCTTTCTTT
V: TRBV6-5; size: NA; D: TRBD2; J: TRBJ2-5; CDR3: CAARGDQETQYF; DNA: TGTGCCGCCCGGGGGGACCAAGAGACCCAGTACTTC
V: TRBV7-2; size: NA; D: TRBD1; J: TRBJ1-5; CDR3: CASSFTGGPSNQPQHF; DNA: TGTGCCAGCAGCTTTACAGGGGGCCCTAGTAATCAGCCCCAGCATTTT
V: TRBV6-5; size: NA; D: NA; J: TRBJ2-1; CDR3: CASSYEGTSDNEQFF; DNA: TGTGCCAGCAGTTACGAGGGGACATCTGACAATGAGCAGTTCTTC